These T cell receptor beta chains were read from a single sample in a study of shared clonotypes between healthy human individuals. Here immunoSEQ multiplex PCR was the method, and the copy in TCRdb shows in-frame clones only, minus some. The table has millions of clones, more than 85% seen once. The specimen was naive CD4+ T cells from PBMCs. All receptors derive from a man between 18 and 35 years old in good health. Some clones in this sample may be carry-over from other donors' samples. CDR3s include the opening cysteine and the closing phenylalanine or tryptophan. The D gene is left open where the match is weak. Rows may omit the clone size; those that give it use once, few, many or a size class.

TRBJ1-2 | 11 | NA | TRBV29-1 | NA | CSVEGPGTKTF | TGCAGCGTTGAAGGGCCGGGAACGAAGACCTTC
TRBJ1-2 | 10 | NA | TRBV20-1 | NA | CSAGGVPRTF | TGCAGTGCAGGGGGGGTGCCCAGGACCTTC
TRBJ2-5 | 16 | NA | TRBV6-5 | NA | CASSYSVADYQETQYF | TGTGCCAGCAGTTACTCGGTGGCGGACTACCAAGAGACCCAGTACTTC
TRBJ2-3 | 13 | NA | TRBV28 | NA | CASSETRGDTQYF | TGTGCCAGCAGTGAAACCCGGGGGGATACGCAGTATTTT
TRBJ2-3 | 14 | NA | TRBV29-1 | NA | CSVESQRYTDTQYF | TGCAGCGTTGAGAGTCAGCGGTACACAGATACGCAGTATTTT
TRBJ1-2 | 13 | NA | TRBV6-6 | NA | CASSYGAVFGYTF | TGTGCCAGCAGCTACGGGGCAGTCTTCGGCTACACCTTC
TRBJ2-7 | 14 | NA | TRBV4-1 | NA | CASSQVGRRYEQYF | TGCGCCAGCAGCCAAGTCGGGCGTCGCTACGAGCAGTACTTC
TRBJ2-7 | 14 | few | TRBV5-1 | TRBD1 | CASSSGTGGYEQYF | TGCGCCAGCAGCTCCGGGACAGGGGGCTACGAGCAGTACTTC
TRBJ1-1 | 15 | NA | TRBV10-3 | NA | CAISDWRTGNTEAFF | TGTGCCATCAGTGATTGGCGTACGGGGAACACTGAAGCTTTCTTT
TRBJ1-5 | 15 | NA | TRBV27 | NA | CASRAGARGWQPQHF | TGTGCCAGCAGGGCAGGGGCGAGGGGATGGCAGCCCCAGCATTTT
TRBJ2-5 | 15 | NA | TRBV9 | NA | CASSVEGDGKETQYF | TGTGCCAGCAGCGTAGAGGGGGACGGTAAAGAGACCCAGTACTTC
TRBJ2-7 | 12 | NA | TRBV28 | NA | CASSPAPPEQYF | TGTGCCAGCAGTCCCGCCCCCCCCGAGCAGTACTTC
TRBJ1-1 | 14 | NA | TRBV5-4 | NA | CASSLGRSYTEAFF | TGTGCCAGCAGCTTGGGTAGGAGTTACACTGAAGCTTTCTTT
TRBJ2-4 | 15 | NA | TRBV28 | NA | CASSLFGAVKNIQYF | TGTGCCAGCAGTTTATTTGGGGCAGTGAAAAACATTCAGTACTTC
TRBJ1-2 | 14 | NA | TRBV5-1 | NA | CASSYYNSGDGYTF | TGCGCCAGCAGCTACTACAACTCGGGGGATGGCTACACCTTC
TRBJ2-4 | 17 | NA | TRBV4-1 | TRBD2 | CASSQASGWTPKNIQYF | TGCGCCAGCAGCCAAGCTAGCGGTTGGACTCCCAAAAACATTCAGTACTTC
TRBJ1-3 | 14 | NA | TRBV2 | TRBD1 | CASGRTGSGNTIYF | TGTGCCAGCGGACGGACAGGGTCTGGAAACACCATATATTTT
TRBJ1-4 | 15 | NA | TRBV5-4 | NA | CASSTRVPGNEKLFF | TGTGCCAGCAGCACCCGGGTCCCTGGTAATGAAAAACTGTTTTTT
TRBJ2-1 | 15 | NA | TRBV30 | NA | CAWSQRGLMDNEQFF | TGTGCCTGGAGCCAAAGGGGGTTGATGGATAATGAGCAGTTCTTC
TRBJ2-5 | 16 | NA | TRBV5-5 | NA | CASSTGTQARWETQYF | TGTGCCAGCTCTACAGGGACACAGGCTCGGTGGGAGACCCAGTACTTC
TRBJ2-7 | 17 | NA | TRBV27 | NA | CASSLYPPFSATGEQYF | TGTGCCAGCAGTTTATACCCCCCGTTTTCGGCGACGGGGGAGCAGTACTTC
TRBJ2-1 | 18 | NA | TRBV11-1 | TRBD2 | CASSDPGLAGVSYNEQFF | TGTGCCAGCAGCGACCCGGGACTAGCGGGAGTCTCCTACAATGAGCAGTTCTTC
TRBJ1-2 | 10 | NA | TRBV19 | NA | CASGLGGYTF | TGTGCCAGTGGCTTAGGGGGCTACACCTTC
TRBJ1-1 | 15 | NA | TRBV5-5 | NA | CASSLGQRMNTEAFF | TGTGCCAGCAGCTTGGGACAGCGGATGAACACTGAAGCTTTCTTT
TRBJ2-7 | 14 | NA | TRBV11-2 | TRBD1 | CASSHWDSSYEQYF | TGTGCCAGCAGCCATTGGGACAGCTCCTACGAGCAGTACTTC
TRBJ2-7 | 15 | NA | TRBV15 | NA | CATVSAPTDGGRQYF | TGTGCCACCGTATCAGCCCCCACGGACGGCGGGCGGCAGTACTTC
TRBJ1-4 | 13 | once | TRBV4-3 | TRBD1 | CASSQRDRGRLFF | TGCGCCAGCAGCCAAAGGGACAGGGGAAGACTGTTTTTT
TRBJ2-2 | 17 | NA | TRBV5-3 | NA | CARSLPRGRGETGELFF | TGTGCCAGAAGCTTGCCCAGGGGACGAGGGGAGACCGGGGAGCTGTTTTTT
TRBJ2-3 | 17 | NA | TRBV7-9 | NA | CASSSWTQIPSTDTQYF | TGTGCCAGCAGCTCCTGGACTCAAATCCCTAGCACAGATACGCAGTATTTT
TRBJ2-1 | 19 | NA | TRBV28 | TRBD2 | CASSFVLRPAGGSYNEQFF | TGTGCCAGCAGTTTCGTGTTGCGCCCCGCGGGAGGCTCCTACAATGAGCAGTTCTTC
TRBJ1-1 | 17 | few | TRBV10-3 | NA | CAISAPPRERPFTEAFF | TGTGCCATCAGTGCTCCCCCCAGAGAAAGACCATTTACTGAAGCTTTCTTT
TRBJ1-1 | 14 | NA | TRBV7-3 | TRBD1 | CASSATGAGTEAFF | TGTGCCAGCAGTGCGACAGGGGCTGGTACTGAAGCTTTCTTT
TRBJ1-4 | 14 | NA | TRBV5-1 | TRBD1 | CASREGQGDEKLFF | TGCGCCAGCAGGGAGGGACAGGGGGATGAAAAACTGTTTTTT